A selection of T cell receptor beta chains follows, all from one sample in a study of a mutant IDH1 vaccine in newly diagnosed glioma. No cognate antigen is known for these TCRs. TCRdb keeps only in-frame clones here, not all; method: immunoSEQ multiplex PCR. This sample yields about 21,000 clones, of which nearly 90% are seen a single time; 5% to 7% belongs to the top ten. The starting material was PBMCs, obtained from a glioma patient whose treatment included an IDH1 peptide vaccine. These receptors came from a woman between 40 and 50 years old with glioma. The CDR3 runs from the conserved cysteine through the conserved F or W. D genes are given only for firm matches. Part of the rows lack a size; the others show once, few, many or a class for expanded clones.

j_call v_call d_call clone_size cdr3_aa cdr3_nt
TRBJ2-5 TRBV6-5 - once CASSYPRGAVQETQYF TGTGCCAGCAGTTACCCCAGAGGGGCAGTCCAAGAGACCCAGTACTTC
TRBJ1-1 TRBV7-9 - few CASSPANGQTNTEAFF TGTGCCAGCAGCCCTGCTAATGGGCAGACGAACACTGAAGCTTTCTTT
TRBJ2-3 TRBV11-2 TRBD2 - CASSFRGGLLSTDTQYF TGTGCCAGCAGCTTTCGGGGGGGCCTTCTTAGCACAGATACGCAGTATTTT
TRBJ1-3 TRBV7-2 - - CASSFESRSGNTIYF TGTGCCAGCAGCTTCGAAAGCCGCTCTGGAAACACCATATATTTT
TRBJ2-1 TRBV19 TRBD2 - CASSIRTSGGENEQFF TGTGCCAGTAGTATTCGGACTAGCGGGGGTGAAAATGAGCAGTTCTTC
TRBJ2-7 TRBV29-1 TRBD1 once CSVRQGMDYEQYF TGCAGCGTAAGACAGGGGATGGACTACGAGCAGTACTTC
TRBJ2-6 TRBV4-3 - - CASSQDLPGANVLTF TGCGCCAGCAGCCAAGATCTTCCTGGGGCCAACGTCCTGACTTTC
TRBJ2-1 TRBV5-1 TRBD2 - CASSLDGRATDEQFF TGCGCCAGCAGCTTGGACGGGAGGGCCACTGATGAGCAGTTCTTC
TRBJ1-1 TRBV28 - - CASSPLGDSRSGTEAFF TGTGCCAGCAGTCCCCTCGGTGACAGTCGGTCAGGAACTGAAGCTTTCTTT
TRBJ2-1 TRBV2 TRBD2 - CASSELLAGGPRRGNEQFF TGTGCCAGCAGTGAACTTCTAGCGGGAGGGCCTAGGAGGGGCAATGAGCAGTTCTTC
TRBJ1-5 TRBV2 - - CASSEGSTVPQHF TGTGCCAGCAGTGAAGGGTCCACCGTGCCCCAGCATTTT
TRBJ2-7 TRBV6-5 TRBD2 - CASGAGGPVFEQYF TGTGCCAGCGGGGCGGGGGGGCCTGTATTCGAGCAGTACTTC
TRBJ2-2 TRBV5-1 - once CASSPSARANTGELFF TGCGCCAGCAGCCCCTCGGCTAGAGCGAACACCGGGGAGCTGTTTTTT
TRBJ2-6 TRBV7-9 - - CASSPISGANVLTF TGTGCCAGCAGCCCAATCTCTGGGGCCAACGTCCTGACTTTC
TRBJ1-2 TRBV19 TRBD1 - CASYRGSTYGYTF TGTGCCAGCTACAGGGGGTCCACCTATGGCTACACCTTC
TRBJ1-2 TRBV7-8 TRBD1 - CASSLAFTGAKGSNYGYTF TGTGCCAGCAGCTTAGCATTTACAGGGGCTAAGGGTTCTAACTATGGCTACACCTTC
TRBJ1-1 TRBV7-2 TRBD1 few CASSSQGYWTEAFF TGTGCCAGCAGTTCACAGGGGTATTGGACTGAAGCTTTCTTT
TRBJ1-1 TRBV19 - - CASSMEGRDTEAFF TGTGCCAGTAGTATGGAGGGGAGGGACACTGAAGCTTTCTTT
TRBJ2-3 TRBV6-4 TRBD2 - CASSSSGGGVDTQYF TGTGCCAGCAGTTCCTCTGGCGGGGGAGTAGATACGCAGTATTTT
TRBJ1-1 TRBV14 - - CASSQELNTEAFF TGTGCCAGCAGCCAAGAATTAAACACTGAAGCTTTCTTT
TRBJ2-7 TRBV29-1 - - CSVELGTGSYEQYF TGCAGCGTTGAATTGGGCACGGGCTCCTACGAGCAGTACTTC
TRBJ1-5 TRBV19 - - CASSMSYSNQPQHF TGTGCCAGTAGTATGAGTTATAGCAATCAGCCCCAGCATTTT
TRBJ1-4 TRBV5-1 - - CASSLWGGESEKLFF TGCGCCAGCAGCTTGTGGGGGGGAGAGAGTGAAAAACTGTTTTTT
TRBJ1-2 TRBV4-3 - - CASSQDSNWGGYTF TGCGCCAGCAGCCAAGACAGTAACTGGGGTGGCTACACCTTC
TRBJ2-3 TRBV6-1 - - CASSEAVGRKGHIQDTQYF TGTGCCAGCAGTGAAGCAGTAGGGAGAAAGGGCCATATTCAAGATACGCAGTATTTT
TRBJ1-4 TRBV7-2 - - CASSLAAWGTQEKLFF TGTGCCAGCAGCTTAGCGGCTTGGGGGACGCAGGAAAAACTGTTTTTT
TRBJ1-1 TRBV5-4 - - CASSPPRGSTEAFF TGTGCCAGCAGCCCCCCGAGAGGTAGCACTGAAGCTTTCTTT
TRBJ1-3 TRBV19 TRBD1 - CASSVLPGQGTNTIYF TGTGCCAGTAGTGTCCTTCCGGGACAGGGGACGAACACCATATATTTT